The rows below give T cell receptor beta chains drawn from one sample of a study of cytomegalovirus exposure and HLA in healthy donors. The repertoire was sequenced with immunoSEQ multiplex PCR; TCRdb's copy has only in-frame clones and lacks some. Seen here are more than 120,000 clones, over 80% observed once, and the top ten hold 4.5% to 5.5%. The sample consisted of PBMCs. The origin of the receptors is a man aged 18 to 30 in good health and CMV-seropositive. The CDR3 runs from the conserved cysteine through the conserved F or W. D genes are given only for firm matches. For some rows the clone size is stated as once, few or many, or as a class when expanded; others skip it.

j_call | d_call | v_call | cdr3_length | clone_size | cdr3_aa | cdr3_nt
TRBJ1-3 | - | TRBV15 | 15 | once | CATRQKGVPGNTIYF | TGTGCCACCAGGCAAAAAGGGGTTCCTGGAAACACCATATATTTT
TRBJ2-7 | - | TRBV10-2 | 14 | - | CASSESGLAYEQYF | TGCGCCAGCAGTGAGTCCGGACTGGCCTACGAGCAGTACTTC
TRBJ1-5 | - | TRBV28 | 15 | once | CASSFRTVSNQPQHF | TGTGCCAGCAGCTTCCGGACAGTGAGCAATCAGCCCCAGCATTTT
TRBJ1-5 | - | TRBV28 | 16 | - | CASSLCPGCWNQPQHF | TGTGCCAGCAGTTTATGCCCCGGGTGCTGGAATCAGCCCCAGCATTTT
TRBJ2-7 | - | TRBV5-1 | 14 | once | CASSTWDTGNEQYF | TGCGCCAGCAGCACATGGGACACGGGGAACGAGCAGTACTTC
TRBJ1-2 | TRBD1 | TRBV19 | 14 | - | CASGTGGINYGYTF | TGTGCCAGCGGGACAGGGGGCATTAACTATGGCTACACCTTC
TRBJ1-1 | TRBD1 | TRBV6-1 | 14 | - | CASSPGGRGTEAFF | TGTGCCAGCAGTCCAGGGGGCAGGGGCACTGAAGCTTTCTTT
TRBJ2-3 | TRBD2 | TRBV6-1 | 15 | - | CASSPGLAGTDTQYF | TGTGCCAGCAGTCCGGGACTAGCGGGCACAGATACGCAGTATTTT
TRBJ2-5 | TRBD1 | TRBV15 | 17 | - | CATSREEVGQGLETQYF | TGTGCCACCAGCAGAGAGGAAGTAGGACAGGGCTTGGAGACCCAGTACTTC
TRBJ2-6 | - | TRBV2 | 15 | - | CATRQAYSGANVLTF | TGTGCCACCAGACAGGCCTACTCTGGGGCCAACGTCCTGACTTTC
TRBJ1-1 | - | TRBV20-1 | 11 | - | CSALGETEAFF | TGCAGTGCTTTGGGCGAGACTGAAGCTTTCTTT
TRBJ2-7 | - | TRBV11-1 | 11 | once | CASSFGGEQYF | TGTGCCAGCAGCTTCGGGGGCGAGCAGTACTTC
TRBJ2-7 | - | TRBV5-4 | 12 | - | CASSSHRYEQYF | TGTGCCAGCAGCTCCCACAGGTACGAGCAGTACTTC
TRBJ2-5 | TRBD2 | TRBV5-8 | 16 | - | CASSSRLAGGQETQYF | TGTGCCAGCAGCTCGCGACTAGCGGGAGGCCAAGAGACCCAGTACTTC
TRBJ1-5 | - | TRBV6-6 | 15 | - | CASSRAGDSNQPQHF | TGTGCCAGCAGCCGGGCAGGGGACAGCAATCAGCCCCAGCATTTT
TRBJ2-7 | TRBD1 | TRBV6-1 | 14 | - | CASRDRGKTYEQYF | TGTGCCAGCAGGGACAGGGGAAAAACATACGAGCAGTACTTC
TRBJ2-1 | TRBD2 | TRBV10-2 | 18 | few | CASSGAGWTSGPNNEQFF | TGCGCCAGCAGTGGAGCGGGCTGGACTAGCGGACCCAACAATGAGCAGTTCTTC
TRBJ2-2 | TRBD1 | TRBV5-4 | 13 | few | CATDRVGTGELFF | TGTGCCACCGACAGGGTTGGCACCGGGGAGCTGTTTTTT
TRBJ1-1 | TRBD1 | TRBV5-4 | 15 | - | CASSHTGGMNTEAFF | TGTGCCAGCAGCCATACAGGGGGGATGAACACTGAAGCTTTCTTT
TRBJ2-2 | - | TRBV2 | 17 | - | CASRASRDTLNTGELFF | TGTGCCAGCAGAGCCTCCCGGGACACGCTGAACACCGGGGAGCTGTTTTTT
TRBJ2-2 | TRBD2 | TRBV9 | 15 | - | CASSVDTSGTGELFF | TGTGCCAGCAGCGTAGATACTAGCGGCACCGGGGAGCTGTTTTTT
TRBJ1-1 | - | TRBV27 | 13 | - | CASSLSGDTEAFF | TGTGCCAGCAGTCTCTCCGGGGACACTGAAGCTTTCTTT
TRBJ1-1 | - | TRBV5-6 | 15 | few | CASSSGTKMNTEAFF | TGTGCCAGCAGCTCTGGGACAAAGATGAACACTGAAGCTTTCTTT
TRBJ2-1 | TRBD2 | TRBV4-1 | 12 | - | CASSNRGEEQFF | TGCGCCAGCAGCAACCGGGGGGAGGAGCAGTTCTTC
TRBJ1-4 | TRBD1 | TRBV29-1 | 13 | once | CSVGTGVSGKLFF | TGCAGCGTCGGTACAGGGGTTAGTGGAAAACTGTTTTTT
TRBJ1-1 | TRBD1 | TRBV7-9 | 14 | once | CASSPPGGGTEAFF | TGTGCCAGCAGCCCACCAGGGGGAGGCACTGAAGCTTTCTTT
TRBJ2-7 | - | TRBV4-1 | 15 | - | CASSQVATSSYEQYF | TGCGCCAGCAGCCAAGTAGCGACAAGCTCCTACGAGCAGTACTTC
TRBJ2-1 | TRBD2 | TRBV6-5 | 14 | - | CASSKPGLAWEQFF | TGTGCCAGCAGTAAACCGGGACTAGCTTGGGAGCAGTTCTTC
TRBJ2-7 | - | TRBV2 | 14 | - | CASSDEVPTYEQYF | TGTGCCAGCAGTGACGAGGTTCCTACCTACGAGCAGTACTTC
TRBJ1-3 | - | TRBV20-1 | 11 | - | CSAAAGNTIYF | TGCAGTGCCGCAGCTGGAAACACCATATATTTT